The 10 T cell receptor beta chains in this list originate from one sample, sequenced in a study of regulatory T cells in long-lasting Graves disease. The sample's time point: newly diagnosed GD, antithyroid drugs for less than 3 months. The TCR library was prepared using RNA isolated from PBMCs. Both iRepertoire HTBI primers and Arm-PCR of CDR3 regions were used to build the TCR beta libraries. Using its own MiXCR run on the multiplex PCR reads, TCRdb lists one record per CDR3 protein. This table has a few hundred thousand distinct CDR3 sequences, roughly a fifth appearing once. The sequences come from peripheral blood mononuclear cells (PBMCs), collected at new diagnosis, from a patient treated with antithyroid drugs. The receptors were gathered from a female donor with Graves disease.

In this sample, this clonotype turned up many times. V gene TRBV18 combines with J gene TRBJ2-7, with 8 bases fitting TRBD1. The trim removed 6 bases at V and 0 bases at J, leaving 10 bases unmatched. Germline V gene sequence: CDR1 KGHSH, CDR2 LQKENI. The CDR3 covers 16 residues. The CDR3 reads CASSRYTGGSSYEQYF. CDR3 sequence (DNA): TGTGCCAGCTCCCGCTATACAGGGGGAAGCTCCTACGAGCAGTACTTC.

Ten or more counts support this clonotype. The chain is built from TRBV11-3 and TRBJ1-6; no firm D call. Germline V gives CDR1 SGHNT, CDR2 YENEEA. V shed 1 base and J shed 5 bases, with 9 bases lying between them. The CDR3 is made up of 15 amino acids. CDR3 coding DNA: TGTGCCAGCAGCTTAGGACGGCCAGATAATTCACCCCTCCACTTT. Translation: CASSLGRPDNSPLHF.

To note about this clonotype: This may be a read error, as it is one base from a much larger clone. The chain is built from TRBV5-1 and TRBJ2-2, with 8 bases matching TRBD2. Germline V gene sequence: CDR1 SGHRS, CDR2 YFSETQ. The CDR3 sequence is 14 residues long. The CDR3 is CVSVRAGGTGELFF. The CDR3 region has the DNA TGCGTCAGCGTCCGGGCGGGAGGCACCGGGGAGCTGTTTTTT.

This clonotype was seen ten or more times. The chain employs TRBV20-1 and TRBJ2-3; TRBD2 aligns across 8 bases. V lost 0 bases and J lost 4; bases outside the gene matches: 6. The CDR3 is made up of 15 amino acids. Germline V CDR1 and CDR2: DFQATT, SNEGSKA (reference sequence). The DNA for the CDR3 is TGCAGTGCTAGAGAGGCGGGGGGTGGTGCAGATACGCAGTATTTT. Protein sequence: CSAREAGGGADTQYF.

In its sample, this clonotype was seen many times. V is TRBV20-1 and J is TRBJ2-7; D remains unclear. The germline gives CDR1 DFQATT, CDR2 SNEGSKA (reference sequence). V was cut by 0 bases and J by 7 bases, with 16 bases left in between. This CDR3 has 14 amino acids. This CDR3 is CSARDPLGFREQYF. As DNA, the CDR3 is TGCAGTGCTAGAGATCCCCTTGGCTTTCGAGAGCAGTACTTC.

This clonotype was seen repeatedly, ten times or more. The chain links TRBV4-1 to TRBJ2-5; no clear D. The CDR3 runs 14 residues. Trimming cost V 1 base and J 2 bases, with 8 bases left between them. CDR1 and CDR2 (germline): MGHRA, YSYEKL. The CDR3 is CASSQGRLQETQYF. The CDR3 nucleotides are TGCGCCAGCAGCCAAGGCAGGCTACAAGAGACCCAGTACTTC.

The chain joins TRBV7-8 to TRBJ1-2; 7 bases are a match to TRBD1. This CDR3 spans 16 amino acids. With V trimmed by 6 bases and J by 3 bases, 13 bases remained unmatched. CDR1 is SGHVS, CDR2 FQNEAQ, per germline. CDR3 in DNA: TGTGCCAGCAGTGTCACCGGACAGGCGTACGACTATGGCTACACCTTC. This encodes CASSVTGQAYDYGYTF.

Many counts were recorded for this clonotype. The chain links TRBV6-2 or TRBV6-3 to TRBJ1-5; D may be TRBD1 (5 bases). V dropped 0 bases and J dropped 4 bases, with 25 bases sitting between them. CDR1 is MNHEY and CDR2 is SVGEGT in the germline V gene. CDR3 length equals 20 residues. This chain's CDR3 is CASSYSSIPIPGRDNQPQHF. In nucleotides, the CDR3 is TGTGCCAGCAGTTACTCATCTATCCCAATCCCAGGGCGAGATAATCAGCCCCAGCATTTT.

Note on this clonotype: A much larger clone is a single base away; this may be a read error. This is likely a read error, given that the CDR3 carries no conserved phenylalanine or tryptophan at its end. This chain links TRBV18 with TRBJ1-6; 7 nucleotides agree with TRBD1. CDR3 length: 15 residues. From germline, CDR1 is KGHSH and CDR2 LQKENI. The junction had 4 bases not matched to a gene; V was cut back by 2 bases and J by 6 bases. Here the CDR3 DNA reads TGTGCCAGCTCACCAGGGACAGCGATTAATTCACCCCTCCACCTT. Translation: CASSPGTAINSPLHL.

This clonotype has only a few counts. The genes are TRBV24-1 and TRBJ2-2, with D perhaps TRBD1 (5 bases). Germline CDR1 is KGHDR and CDR2 is SFDVKD. V gave up 3 bases and J gave up 4 bases, with 11 bases separating them. The CDR3 extends over 15 amino acids. The CDR3 coding sequence is TGTGCCACCAGTGATCCGACAGCTGTCACCGGGGAGCTGTTTTTT. It codes for CATSDPTAVTGELFF.